A single sample is the source of the 20 T cell receptor beta chains below, sequenced in a study of T cell responses to AZD1222 COVID-19 vaccine. TCRdb's table, derived via immunoSEQ multiplex PCR, lists solely in-frame clones and lacks some. The data show roughly 80,000 clones, with 90% seen just once and 4.2% held by the top ten. Sequencing used peripheral blood, obtained on day 0 of AZD1222 vaccination. All receptors derive from an adult in good health.

In this sample, this clone turned up once. This chain connects TRBV5-1 to TRBJ1-2, with D possibly matching TRBD1 (6 bases). CDR1 and CDR2 (germline): SGHRS, YFSETQ. The V end lost 0 bases, the J end lost 8 bases, and 17 bases lay between the germline ends. The CDR3 spans 15 residues. The CDR3 DNA sequence: TGCGCCAGCAGCTTGGGTAGGGCAGGGGTAAGCGGCTACACCTTC. It codes for CASSLGRAGVSGYTF.

The gene calls are TRBV29-1 and TRBJ2-5; D might be TRBD2 (6 bases). The length of the CDR3 is 12 residues. Per germline, CDR1 SQVTM and CDR2 ANQGSEA. Trimming pared 6 bases from V and 5 bases from J, leaving 13 bases between. CDR3 sequence reads: CSVTLAQETQYF. The CDR3 DNA is TGCAGCGTGACCCTAGCGCAGGAGACCCAGTACTTC.

J is TRBJ1-6 and V is TRBV5-1, with D unresolved. Germline CDR1 and CDR2: SGHRS and YFSETQ. This CDR3 contains 14 residues. The germline V and J ends were trimmed by 0 bases and 7 bases, with 8 bases remaining between them. The CDR3 is CASSLAVGNSPLHF. The CDR3 DNA sequence: TGCGCCAGCAGCTTGGCTGTAGGGAATTCACCCCTCCACTTT.

The chain joins TRBV7-9 to TRBJ2-1; TRBD2 matches 10 bases. The germline gives CDR1 SEHNR, CDR2 FQNEAQ (reference sequence). The J segment lost 4 bases and the V segment lost 9 bases, leaving 3 bases of the junction unmatched. The CDR3 is made up of 13 amino acids. CDR3 protein: CASGGLAYNEQFF. As DNA, the CDR3 is TGTGCCAGTGGGGGACTAGCGTACAATGAGCAGTTCTTC.

This chain uses TRBV28 with TRBJ1-5; D gene ambiguous. Trimming cost V 5 bases and J 6 bases, with 14 bases left between them. This CDR3 has 14 residues. Germline lookup yields CDR1 MDHEN and CDR2 SYDVKM. CDR3 protein: CASSPPPRSQPQHF. The CDR3 nucleotides read TGTGCCAGCAGTCCACCCCCAAGGAGTCAGCCCCAGCATTTT.

The chain combines TRBV7-9 with TRBJ1-5, with TRBD1 identical over 9 bases. The V and J ends lost 5 bases and 3 bases, in that order; junction bases with no gene match: 5. From germline, CDR1 is SEHNR and CDR2 FQNEAQ (reference sequence). CDR3 length: 15 residues. The CDR3 DNA follows: TGTGCCAGCAGCCTAGGGACAGGGCACAATCAGCCCCAGCATTTT. Its translation: CASSLGTGHNQPQHF.

The sample holds a few counts of this clone. The chain links TRBV4-2 to TRBJ1-6; unclear D gene. Germline V gene lookup returns CDR1 LGHNA and CDR2 YNFKEQ. CDR3 length equals 16 residues. With 3 bases removed from V and 7 bases from J, the gap between germline ends came to 16 bases. In DNA, the CDR3 is TGTGCCAGCAGCCAGCCCTCGGGATATCCAAATTCACCCCTCCACTTT. Its protein product is CASSQPSGYPNSPLHF.

The CDR3 nucleotides read TGTGCCAGTCACGGCTTGGGGAATGGCTACACCTTC. Its protein product is CASHGLGNGYTF. The chain has TRBV7-9 and TRBJ1-2; D gene uncertain. Germline-derived CDR1 and CDR2 are SEHNR and FQNEAQ (reference sequence). The CDR3 is 12 residues long. The ends were cut back, 9 bases at V and 6 bases at J, with 14 bases in the middle.

The chain carries TRBV2 and TRBJ2-5, with a possible D match to TRBD1 (5 bases). The germline CDR1 and CDR2 sequences are SNHLY and FYNNEI. Trimming left V 6 bases short and J 1 base short, with 9 bases between. The CDR3 covers 13 residues. This chain's CDR3 is CASRIDSQETQYF. The CDR3 coding sequence is TGTGCCAGCAGGATTGACAGCCAAGAGACCCAGTACTTC.

The rearrangement links TRBV18 to TRBJ2-7; the D gene is possibly TRBD1 (5 bases). CDR3 length: 14 amino acids. Germline CDR1 KGHSH, CDR2 LQKENI. V lost 3 bases, J lost 5 bases, and 14 bases lay in between. The CDR3 spells CASSPPAGWNEQYF. DNA for the CDR3: TGTGCCAGCTCACCGCCGGCAGGGTGGAACGAGCAGTACTTC.

The J gene is TRBJ1-4, the V gene TRBV2; 7 bases fit TRBD1. CDR3 length: 15 residues. V gave up 2 bases and J gave up 3 bases; unmatched junction bases: 3. CDR1 and CDR2 from the germline V gene are SNHLY and FYNNEI. CDR3 residues: CASSESQGANEKLFF. CDR3 sequence (DNA): TGTGCCAGCAGTGAATCCCAGGGGGCTAATGAAAAACTGTTTTTT.

The chain combines TRBV5-1 with TRBJ2-1; the D is unclear. The CDR3 covers 13 residues. The ends were cut back, 6 bases at V and 6 bases at J, with 13 bases in the middle. Germline CDR1 is SGHRS and CDR2 is YFSETQ. The CDR3 nucleotides are TGCGCCAGCATGGGTGGGAATAGCAATGAGCAGTTCTTC. It codes for CASMGGNSNEQFF.

This clone was seen once. This chain links TRBV6-4 with TRBJ1-4; TRBD1 matches 8 bases. This CDR3 spans 14 amino acids. The germline gives CDR1 MRHNA, CDR2 SNTAGT. V dropped 3 bases and J dropped 7; count of bases not matched to a gene: 4. The CDR3 region is CASSESGGSEKLFF. The DNA of the CDR3 is TGTGCCAGCAGTGAATCAGGGGGCAGTGAAAAACTGTTTTTT.

The chain combines TRBV7-3 with TRBJ1-1, with D hard to call. Germline V gene lookup returns CDR1 SGHTA and CDR2 FQGTGA. This CDR3 is 14 amino acids long. V was clipped by 0 bases and J by 5 bases, with 10 bases between them. CDR3 in DNA: TGTGCCAGCAGCTTAACGACCGTGGGAACTGAAGCTTTCTTT. It yields the protein CASSLTTVGTEAFF.

The rearrangement joins TRBV3-1 (or the pseudogene TRBV3-2) to TRBJ2-5, with a tentative D call TRBD1 (5 bases). This CDR3 spans 14 amino acids. Germline V CDR1 and CDR2: LGHDT, YNNKEL (reference sequence). With 0 bases removed from V and 5 bases from J, the gap between germline ends came to 10 bases. The CDR3, as DNA: TGTGCCAGCAGCCAAGATGTGGGGCGGGAGACCCAGTACTTC. Amino acids: CASSQDVGRETQYF.

This clone occurred once. The CDR3 coding sequence is TGCAGTGCTAGTTACAGGGGCGACTATGGCTACACCTTC. Protein sequence: CSASYRGDYGYTF. The chain couples TRBV20-1 to TRBJ1-2, with 7 bases aligning to TRBD1. Germline lookup yields CDR1 DFQATT and CDR2 SNEGSKA (reference sequence). Germline trimming cut 3 bases from V and 3 bases from J; bases unmatched to any gene: 4. This CDR3 comprises 13 residues.

In DNA, the CDR3 is TGTGCCAGCCGGGACCAGGGGTACGAGCAGTACTTC. Protein product: CASRDQGYEQYF. The rearrangement links TRBV5-4 to TRBJ2-7; D may be TRBD1 (6 bases). Germline V gene lookup returns CDR1 SGHNT and CDR2 YYREEE (reference sequence). Trimming took 7 bases from V and 4 from J, leaving 12 bases between them. The CDR3 runs to 12 residues.

CDR3 sequence: CASSRDRVSEQYF. CDR3 nucleotide sequence: TGTGCCAGCAGCCGGGACAGGGTAAGCGAGCAGTACTTC. The rearrangement joins TRBV7-9 to TRBJ2-7, with TRBD1 identical over 9 bases. Germline trimming cut 5 bases from V and 6 bases from J; bases unmatched to any gene: 5. CDR1 and CDR2 from the germline V gene are SEHNR and FQNEAQ (reference sequence). The CDR3 loop spans 13 amino acids.

This clone has a single count. J is TRBJ1-5 and V is TRBV6-5, with TRBD1 matching 8 bases. The germline V gene has CDR1 MNHEY and CDR2 SVGAGI. The CDR3 covers 14 residues. V lost 8 bases, J lost 3 bases, and 6 bases stayed unmatched. The CDR3 coding sequence is TGTGCCAGCGGGGGACAGGCGGCCAATCAGCCCCAGCATTTT. Residues: CASGGQAANQPQHF.

The rearrangement links TRBV7-9 to TRBJ1-2; maybe TRBD1 (6 bases). Germline assignment: CDR1 SEHNR and CDR2 FQNEAQ (reference sequence). V lost 1 base and J 4 bases, leaving 13 bases between the germline ends. The CDR3 totals 15 residues. CDR3 sequence: CASSLEGRGSYGYTF. The CDR3, as DNA: TGTGCCAGCAGCTTAGAGGGCAGGGGTTCCTATGGCTACACCTTC.